These 24 T cell receptor beta chains came from one sample sequenced in a study of monozygotic twins with inflammatory bowel disease. TCRdb reprocessed the 5' RACE reads, with one entry per CDR3 protein and no DNA. This table lists 90,000 to 110,000 distinct CDR3 sequences. Sequencing used blood. The receptors originated from a human donor with ulcerative colitis or Crohn's disease, or a healthy co-twin of an affected twin (not recorded which).

The V and J genes are TRBV11-2 and TRBJ2-7; checking the TCRdb D call of TRBD2 is not possible without DNA. This CDR3 is built from 15 residues. Germline lookup yields CDR1 SGHAT and CDR2 FQNNGV. This CDR3 is CASSTGLAGFYEQYF.

The chain carries TRBV6-5 and TRBJ2-7. CDR1 MNHEY and CDR2 SVGAGI come from the germline V gene. The CDR3 runs 12 residues. The chain's CDR3 is CASLDANYEQYF.

The genes are TRBV3-1 and TRBJ2-5; TCRdb's assignment of TRBD2 cannot be checked, as there is no DNA. Germline CDR1 LGHDT, CDR2 YNNKEL (reference sequence). The CDR3 has 16 residues. This CDR3 reads CASSQEWASEGETQYF.

The genes are TRBV5-5 and TRBJ2-5; TCRdb lists TRBD1, though no DNA is available to test this call. The CDR3 loop spans 16 amino acids. Germline-derived CDR1 and CDR2 are SGHKS and YYEKEE (reference sequence). CDR3 region: CASSLRTGSGTETQYF.

The rearrangement uses TRBV19 and TRBJ2-7. CDR3 length: 12 amino acids. Germline V gene data show CDR1 as LNHDA and CDR2 as SQIVND (reference sequence). The CDR3 is CASRNGRSEQYF.

The CDR3 here is CASSVYILRGLDTEAFF. The chain joins TRBV7-6 to TRBJ1-1; TCRdb reports TRBD1, a call that lacks DNA to check it against. CDR1 is SGHVS and CDR2 is FNYEAQ in the germline V gene. The CDR3 runs to 17 residues.

V and J are TRBV13 and TRBJ1-6. The CDR3 contains 12 residues. CDR1 is PRHDT, CDR2 FYEKMQ, per germline (reference sequence). CDR3: CASSLLGSSLHF. The full variable domain, completed using reference TRBV13 and TRBJ1-6, is AAGVIQSPRHLIKEKRETATLKCYPIPRHDTVYWYQQGPGQDPQFLISFYEKMQSDKGSIPDRFSAQQFSDYHSELNMSSLELGDSALYFCASSLLGSSLHFGNGTRLTVT.

This sequence joins TRBV20-1 and TRBJ2-2; TCRdb outputs TRBD1, but without DNA this stays unchecked. CDR3 length: 13 residues. The germline gives CDR1 DFQATT, CDR2 SNEGSKA (reference sequence). CDR3 residues: CSARPRATGELFF.

The chain recombines TRBV20-1 with TRBJ1-5. Germline assignment: CDR1 DFQATT and CDR2 SNEGSKA (reference sequence). The CDR3 is made up of 16 amino acids. The CDR3 spells CSAGGLAEGGNQPQHF.

The J gene is TRBJ1-5, the V gene TRBV12-3 or TRBV12-4; the TCRdb call, TRBD1, lacks DNA for checking. This CDR3 is 17 amino acids long. The CDR3 sequence: CASSPQGRIGLHQPQHF.

This chain links TRBV6-5 with TRBJ2-1. There are 17 residues in the CDR3. In germline, CDR1 is MNHEY, CDR2 SVGAGI. The CDR3 spells CASSYSGSGRAYNEQFF.

The chain links TRBV28 to TRBJ1-1; the TCRdb call, TRBD1, lacks DNA for checking. This CDR3 is built from 15 residues. Germline values: CDR1 MDHEN, CDR2 SYDVKM. The chain's CDR3 is CSSHLLSGTANEAFF.

The CDR3 sequence: CASRRATGENEQFF. The chain joins TRBV5-1 to TRBJ2-1; without DNA, the TCRdb call of TRBD1 cannot be checked. This CDR3 contains 14 residues. Germline CDR1 and CDR2: SGHRS and YFSETQ. Using reference TRBV5-1 and TRBJ2-1 for the parts outside the CDR3, the full variable domain is KAGVTQTPRYLIKTRGQQVTLSCSPISGHRSVSWYQQTPGQGLQFLFEYFSETQRNKGNFPGRFSGRQFSNSRSEMNVSTLELGDSALYLCASRRATGENEQFFGPGTRLTVL.

The rearrangement links TRBV7-8 to TRBJ2-3; TCRdb picks TRBD1, but there is no DNA to check that call. The CDR3 covers 16 residues. CDR1 and CDR2 (germline): SGHVS, FQNEAQ. The CDR3 reads CASSSLGQGSTDTQYF. Variable domain in full (rest from reference TRBV7-8 and TRBJ2-3): GAGVSQSPRYKVAKRGQDVALRCDPISGHVSLFWYQQALGQGPEFLTYFQNEAQLDKSGLPSDRFFAERPEGSVSTLKIQRTQQEDSAVYLCASSSLGQGSTDTQYFGPGTRLTVL.

The rearrangement links TRBV28 to TRBJ1-1; TCRdb reports TRBD1, a call that lacks DNA to check it against. This CDR3 comprises 14 residues. Looked up from germline, CDR1 is MDHEN and CDR2 is SYDVKM. Here the CDR3 reads CASSLTPGQAEAFF.

The chain couples TRBV4-3 to TRBJ2-7. Germline CDR1 is LGHNA and CDR2 is YSLEER. This CDR3 is built from 14 residues. The CDR3 sequence is CASSQGVGTYEQYF.

The CDR3: CASSLWTQSTEAFF. The chain has TRBV6-6 and TRBJ1-1. The germline V gene encodes CDR1 MNHNY and CDR2 SVGAGI (reference sequence). This CDR3 is built from 14 residues.

This sequence joins TRBV20-1 and TRBJ1-4; TCRdb outputs TRBD1, but without DNA this stays unchecked. CDR1 DFQATT and CDR2 SNEGSKA come from the germline V gene (reference sequence). The CDR3 loop spans 16 amino acids. CDR3 region: CSARGLTGTTNEKLFF.

This CDR3 is CASSLGGAAFKDEQYF. J is TRBJ2-7 and V is TRBV7-8; TCRdb indicates TRBD1, and absent DNA this call remains unverified. The germline CDR1 and CDR2 sequences are SGHVS and FQNEAQ. The CDR3 is 16 amino acids.

The rearrangement links TRBV20-1 to TRBJ2-7; without DNA, the TCRdb call of TRBD1 cannot be checked. Germline CDR1 DFQATT, CDR2 SNEGSKA (reference sequence). CDR3 length: 17 amino acids. CDR3 loop: CSARVQPGTGQGGEQYF.

This chain connects TRBV12-3 or TRBV12-4 to TRBJ2-7. The CDR3 length is 13 residues. This CDR3 reads CASSLEEIYEQYF.

The chain combines TRBV12-3 or TRBV12-4 with TRBJ2-7; TCRdb calls TRBD1, which cannot be checked without DNA. This CDR3 spans 14 amino acids. The CDR3 sequence: CASKRDQGSYEQYF.

The chain joins TRBV12-3 or TRBV12-4 to TRBJ1-6; the D call of TRBD1 rests on TCRdb alone, since no DNA is present to check it. CDR3 length: 17 amino acids. The chain's CDR3 is CAVAGHREGSYNSPLHF.

The gene calls are TRBV5-1 and TRBJ2-1. The CDR3 totals 17 residues. Germline loops: CDR1 SGHRS, CDR2 YFSETQ. The CDR3 loop is CASSLKNPGGPYNEQFF.